The TCR beta chain under discussion was sequenced for a study of tumor and adjacent non-tumor tissue in lung cancer. No cell sorting was done before RNA was extracted from the tissue. This CDR3 region has 15 residues. The germline V gene has CDR1 SEHNR and CDR2 FQNEAQ (reference sequence). Notes on this clonotype: With a much larger clone just one base away, this may be a read error.

Three rounds of nested PCR, following a modified ARM-PCR protocol, produced the TCRbeta library. TCRdb independently ran MiXCR on the multiplex PCR reads; one entry per CDR3 protein. The table includes 71,000 or so distinct CDR3 sequences, over 75% detected once. The clonotype comes from a woman aged 45-65 years with non-small cell lung cancer. The sample comprised lung tumor tissue. The chain recombines TRBV7-9 with TRBJ2-5, with 9 bases identical to TRBD2. Written as DNA, the CDR3 is TGTGCCAGCGGCTTCCCGACTAGCGGCCAAGAGACCCAGTACTTC. It encodes CASGFPTSGQETQYF.